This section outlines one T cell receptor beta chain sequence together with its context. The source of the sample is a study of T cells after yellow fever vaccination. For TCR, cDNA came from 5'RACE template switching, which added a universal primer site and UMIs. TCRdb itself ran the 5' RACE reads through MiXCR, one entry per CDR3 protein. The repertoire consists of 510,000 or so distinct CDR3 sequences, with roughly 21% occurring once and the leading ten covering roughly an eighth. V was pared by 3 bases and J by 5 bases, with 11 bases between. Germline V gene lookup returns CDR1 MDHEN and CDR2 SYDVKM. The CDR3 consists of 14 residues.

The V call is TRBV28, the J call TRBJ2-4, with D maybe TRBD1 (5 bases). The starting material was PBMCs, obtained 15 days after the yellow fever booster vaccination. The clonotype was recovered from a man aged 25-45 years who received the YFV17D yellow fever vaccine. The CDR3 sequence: CASSFFRAENIQYF. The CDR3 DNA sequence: TGTGCCAGCAGTTTTTTCAGGGCAGAAAACATTCAGTACTTC.